This TCR beta chain appears in the sequencing data of a study of cytomegalovirus exposure and HLA in healthy donors. The study, taken as a whole, reports: The authors reported that TCR beta sequences could predict HLA-A and HLA-B alleles. These predictions were accurate for most subjects in the first cohort. Exclusion applied to some V segments, including TRBV6-2 and TRBV6-3, as they were indistinguishable. Most likely, a cluster of highly shared sequence variants arose as a sequencing artifact.

In the case of this clone: Its antigen remains unidentified.

CDR1 SGHRS and CDR2 YFSETQ come from the germline V gene. With 4 bases clipped from V and 9 bases from J, the junction kept 10 bases outside the gene matches. The CDR3 runs 16 residues. The study ran its PCR with 60 Vbeta and 13 Jbeta primers. This table comes from immunoSEQ multiplex PCR, and its TCRdb copy is limited to in-frame clones, with some not included. The sample has about 170,000 clones, more than 60% seen once. The sequenced material came from PBMCs. This clonotype was sampled from a female donor in good health and CMV-seronegative. The chain combines TRBV5-1 with TRBJ2-1; 13 bases line up with TRBD2. The CDR3 sequence: CASSPGTSGRAGEQFF. CDR3 DNA sequence: TGCGCCAGCAGCCCGGGAACTAGCGGGAGGGCCGGTGAGCAGTTCTTC.